The source of this T cell receptor (beta chain) is a study of shared clonotypes between healthy human individuals (dated by TCRdb to 2020 to 2022). In terms of the full investigation: A couple of women and three men aged 18 to 49 years were included in the cohort. To estimate repertoire size and how much clonotypes are shared between individuals, the study performed deep sequencing of blood TCR repertoires from 4 to 6 healthy adults. To increase sequencing depth and limit assay-specific biases, TCR repertoire library preparation and sequencing were carried out by different laboratories using diverse techniques. Between about 0.8 and 9 billion PBMCs per donor were obtained by leukapheresis. Per donor, three plates each were used for CD4 naive and CD4 memory, two for CD8 naive, and one for CD8 memory. The paper's findings and limits, for the study overall: Sampling was restricted to blood, and TCR repertoires in tissue are likely to differ from TCR repertoires in blood. Even with the large sequencing depth, rarefaction of the sorted-subset datasets indicated that sequencing was incomplete. Naive subsets generally had larger estimated clonotype richness than memory subsets. Compared with non-shared clonotypes, clonotypes shared by all four sorted-subset donors had higher generation probabilities. Sharing across a few donors was observed for around 5% of naive CD4, 3% to 4% of naive CD8, 2.3% of memory CD4, and around 0.44% of memory CD8 clonotypes. Because the study included only a small number of donors, the genetic and exposure-history diversity represented was limited. Based on pairwise subsampling, the degree of clonotype sharing among donors was expected to be affected by sequencing depth.

Using the deep immunoSEQ assay, TCR CDR3 regions were amplified from genomic DNA by multiplex PCR. For each cell subset, the extracted genomic DNA was distributed evenly across all wells of several immunoSEQ 96-well plates, and each plate served as one replicate. For sorted subsets, each replicate PCR was loaded with 200 to 250 ng genomic DNA, equivalent to roughly 30,000 T cell genomes. The purified libraries were quantified using a Qubit 3.0 fluorometer, sized with a Bioanalyzer 2100, and then quantified again using the KAPA Library Quantification kit. Each immunoSEQ 96-well plate was sequenced on its own single-read 150-cycle Illumina NextSeq 550 flow cell. As for the original processing: The immunoSEQ output contained only junctional sequences without quality scores, so filtering could not match that applied to full-length reads. Sequences were annotated with PyIR, a Python wrapper for IgBLAST v1.9, and V/J genes and CDR3 were assigned using IMGT germline references. Reads were removed for weak V/J assignments (E-value above 1e-6), missing CDR3, stop codons, out-of-frame junctions, or ambiguous translated residues. A V3J clonotype was defined by an identical inferred V gene, J gene, and CDR3 amino acid sequence. Percentage overlap between repertoires was calculated by dividing the number of shared unique clonotypes by the size of the smaller repertoire. Repertoire richness was assessed with RTK rarefaction, the Chao1 estimator, and Recon v2.1 estimates of unobserved clonotypes. Generation probabilities were computed with OLGA for all TCRbeta clonotypes obtained by the gDNA method from several donors. TCRdb took this table from immuneACCESS and kept in-frame rearrangements with V and J called. Such tables lack part of the clones; where checked against another copy, unresolved V genes explain under half of the gap, and the rest is unexplained. V and J calls and clone size follow that table, whereas D and trimming were derived from the DNA. Across this sample there are fewer than 2.5 million clones, with over 85% seen only once. In total, the top ten clones hold about 0.38% of the sample.

Remarks on this clone: Its target antigen remains unknown. Base-call qualities are not available, and no considerably larger clone is one nucleotide away.

Donors were healthy HIV-negative adults with no recently reported acute infections or vaccinations. All donors were Caucasian adults living in Nashville, Tennessee, USA. CD4+ T cells were enriched by magnetic negative selection; naive cells were then positively selected on CD45RA, and the negative fraction formed the memory subset. Blood was collected by leukapheresis, and PBMCs were isolated by Ficoll-Histopaque density gradient centrifugation and then cryopreserved in liquid nitrogen vapor phase. Purity and quantity of every magnetically sorted T cell population were checked by analytical flow cytometry. Each sorted fraction had its genomic DNA isolated and then quantified by UV absorbance on a Nanodrop 2000c. The receptor was derived from a man aged 18 to 30 in good health. Some clones in this sample may be carry-over from other donors' samples. The material sequenced was naive CD4+ T cells from PBMCs. In light of the paper, this sample's cell subset or site label describes: CD45RA+ positively selected.

The DNA sequence is given as TGTGCCAGCAGCCCAACCGGCGGCAGCTCCTACGAGCAGTACTTC. Its amino acids are CASSPTGGSSYEQYF. The chain couples TRBV11-2 to TRBJ2-7; the D gene lacks a confident call. V lost 5 bases and J lost 0 bases; the stretch between them is 14 bases long. The CDR3 contains 15 residues, cysteine and phenylalanine counted. Of all the DNA, just the CDR3 is kept, 45 bases in frame from base 1. The germline V gene provides CDR1 SGHAT and CDR2 FQNNGV.